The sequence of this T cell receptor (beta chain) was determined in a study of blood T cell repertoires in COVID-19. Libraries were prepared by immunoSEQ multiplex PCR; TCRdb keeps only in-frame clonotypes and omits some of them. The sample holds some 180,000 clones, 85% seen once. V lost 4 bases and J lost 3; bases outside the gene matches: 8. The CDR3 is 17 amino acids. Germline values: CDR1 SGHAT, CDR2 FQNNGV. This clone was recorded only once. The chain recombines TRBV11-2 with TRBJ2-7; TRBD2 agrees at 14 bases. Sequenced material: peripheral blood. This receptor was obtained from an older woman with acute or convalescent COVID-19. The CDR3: CASSSWTSGRPDYEQYV. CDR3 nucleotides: TGTGCCAGCAGCTCTTGGACTAGCGGGAGGCCAGACTACGAGCAGTACGTC.